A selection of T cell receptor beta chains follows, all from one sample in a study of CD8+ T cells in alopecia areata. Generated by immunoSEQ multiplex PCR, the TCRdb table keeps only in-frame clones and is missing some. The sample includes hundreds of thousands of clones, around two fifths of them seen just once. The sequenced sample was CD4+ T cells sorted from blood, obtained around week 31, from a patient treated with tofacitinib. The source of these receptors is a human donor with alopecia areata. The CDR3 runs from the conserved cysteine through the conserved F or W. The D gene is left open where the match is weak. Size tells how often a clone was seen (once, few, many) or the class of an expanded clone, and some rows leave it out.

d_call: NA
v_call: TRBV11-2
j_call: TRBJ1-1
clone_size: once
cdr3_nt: TGTGCCAGCAGCTCCCGTCGGCGGGGGTTGAACACTGAAGCTTTCTTT
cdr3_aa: CASSSRRRGLNTEAFF

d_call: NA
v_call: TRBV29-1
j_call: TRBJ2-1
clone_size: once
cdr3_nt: TGCAGCCACACTCTCTCTAGTAACAATGAGCAGTTCTTC
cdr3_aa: CSHTLSSNNEQFF

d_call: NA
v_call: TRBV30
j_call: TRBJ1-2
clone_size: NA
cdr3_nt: TGTGCCTGGAGTGTAGCGGTGAACTATGGCTACACCTTC
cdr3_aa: CAWSVAVNYGYTF

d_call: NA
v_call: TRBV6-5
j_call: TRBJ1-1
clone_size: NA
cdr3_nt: TGTGCCAGCACCTCCAGTGTGAACACTGAAGCTTTCTTT
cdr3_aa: CASTSSVNTEAFF

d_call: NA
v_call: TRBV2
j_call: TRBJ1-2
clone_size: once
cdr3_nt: TGTGCCAGCAGTGTTTCCTCGGCGGCTGGCTATGGCTACACCTTC
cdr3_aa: CASSVSSAAGYGYTF

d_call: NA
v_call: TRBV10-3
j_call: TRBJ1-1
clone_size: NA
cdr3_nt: TGTGCCATCAGTGGAGGGGGCACTGAAGCTTTCTTT
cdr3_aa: CAISGGGTEAFF

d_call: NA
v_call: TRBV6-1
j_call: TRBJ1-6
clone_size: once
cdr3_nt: TGTGCCAGCAGAGATAACTCCTATAATTCACCCCTCCACTTT
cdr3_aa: CASRDNSYNSPLHF

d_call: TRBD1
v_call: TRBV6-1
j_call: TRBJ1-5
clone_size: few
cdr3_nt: TGTGCCAGCAGTGAAAGGCCCCCGGACAGGTTGAGCAATCAGCCCCAGCATTTT
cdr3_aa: CASSERPPDRLSNQPQHF

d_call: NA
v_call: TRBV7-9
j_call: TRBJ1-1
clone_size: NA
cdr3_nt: TGTGCCAGCAGTAGTGGGGGAAACACTGAAGCTTTCTTT
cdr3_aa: CASSSGGNTEAFF

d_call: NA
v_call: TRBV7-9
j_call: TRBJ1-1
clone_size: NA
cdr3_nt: TGTGCCAGCAGCTTAGAAGAGAACACTGAAGCTTTCTTT
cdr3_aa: CASSLEENTEAFF

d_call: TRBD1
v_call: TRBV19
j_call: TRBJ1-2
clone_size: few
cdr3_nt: TGTGCCAGTAGTACAAGGACAGGGGCTAACTATGGCTACACCTTC
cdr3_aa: CASSTRTGANYGYTF

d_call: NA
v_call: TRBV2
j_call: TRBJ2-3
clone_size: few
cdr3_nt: TGTGCCACCCCGGGTATGTCTCCCACAGATACGCAGTATTTT
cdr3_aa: CATPGMSPTDTQYF

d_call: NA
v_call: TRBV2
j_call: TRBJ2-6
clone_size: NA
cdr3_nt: TGTGCCAGCAGTGATCAGGGTACCGGGGCCAACGTCCTGACTTTC
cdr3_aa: CASSDQGTGANVLTF

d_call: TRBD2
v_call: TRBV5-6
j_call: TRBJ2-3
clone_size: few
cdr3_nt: TGTGCCAGCAGCCGCCAAACTCCTTCGACTAGCGGAAGCACAGATACGCAGTATTTT
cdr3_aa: CASSRQTPSTSGSTDTQYF

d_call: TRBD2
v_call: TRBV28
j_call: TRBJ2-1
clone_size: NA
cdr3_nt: TGTGCCAGCAGGTCTCGGGACTACTCCTTCAATGAGCAGTTCTTC
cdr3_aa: CASRSRDYSFNEQFF

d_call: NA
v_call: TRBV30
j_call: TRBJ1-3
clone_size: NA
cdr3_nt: TGTGCCTGGAGTGTGTTGAACACCATATATTTT
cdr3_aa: CAWSVLNTIYF

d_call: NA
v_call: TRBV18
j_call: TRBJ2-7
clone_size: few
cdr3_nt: TGTGCCAGCTCACCCCAATCAACGGCGGGTGTCGAGCAGTACTTC
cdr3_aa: CASSPQSTAGVEQYF

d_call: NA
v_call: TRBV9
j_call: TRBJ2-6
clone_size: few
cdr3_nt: TGTGCCAGCAGCGTTGACTCTGGGGCCAACGTCCTGACTTTC
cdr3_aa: CASSVDSGANVLTF

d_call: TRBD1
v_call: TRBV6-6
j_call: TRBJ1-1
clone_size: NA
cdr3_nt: TGTGCCAGCAGCCGGACAGGCACTGAAGCTTTCTTT
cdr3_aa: CASSRTGTEAFF

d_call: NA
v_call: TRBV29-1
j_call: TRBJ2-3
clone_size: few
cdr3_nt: TGCAGCGGAGCTAGCGAGGTAGATACGCAGTATTTT
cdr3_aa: CSGASEVDTQYF

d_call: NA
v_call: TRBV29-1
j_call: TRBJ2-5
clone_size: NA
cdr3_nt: TGCAGCGTTGAACGACAGAGCCAAGAATCCCAGTACTTC
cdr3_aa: CSVERQSQESQYF

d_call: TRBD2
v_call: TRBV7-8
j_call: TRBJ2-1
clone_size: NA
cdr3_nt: TGTGCCAGCAGCCTCGGAGCGGGGGAGTCCTACAATGAGCAGTTCTTC
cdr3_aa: CASSLGAGESYNEQFF

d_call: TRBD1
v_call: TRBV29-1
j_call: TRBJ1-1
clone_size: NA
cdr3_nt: TGCAGCGTCAGGGGGGGAGGGGGCCGACTGACTGAAGCTTTCTTT
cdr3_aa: CSVRGGGGRLTEAFF

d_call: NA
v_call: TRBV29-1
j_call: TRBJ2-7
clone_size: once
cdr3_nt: TGCAGCGTTGCCCACCTCGGCCCGAACTACGAGCAGTACTTC
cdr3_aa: CSVAHLGPNYEQYF

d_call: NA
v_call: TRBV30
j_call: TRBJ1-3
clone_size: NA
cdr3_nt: TGTGCCTGGACACTTCGAAACACCATATATTTT
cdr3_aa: CAWTLRNTIYF

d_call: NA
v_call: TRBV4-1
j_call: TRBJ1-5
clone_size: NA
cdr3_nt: TGCGCCAGCAGCCTTGCAGAGGGTCTCAGCAATCAGCCCCAGCATTTT
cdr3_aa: CASSLAEGLSNQPQHF

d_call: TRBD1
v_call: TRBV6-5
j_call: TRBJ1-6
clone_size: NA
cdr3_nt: TGTGCCACCCGAGACAGGGCGAATTCACCCCTCCACTTT
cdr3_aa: CATRDRANSPLHF

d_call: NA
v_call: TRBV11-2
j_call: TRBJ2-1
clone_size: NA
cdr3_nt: TGTGCCAGCAGCCCAATCCGCGGGACAGCCTACAATGAGCAGTTCTTC
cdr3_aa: CASSPIRGTAYNEQFF